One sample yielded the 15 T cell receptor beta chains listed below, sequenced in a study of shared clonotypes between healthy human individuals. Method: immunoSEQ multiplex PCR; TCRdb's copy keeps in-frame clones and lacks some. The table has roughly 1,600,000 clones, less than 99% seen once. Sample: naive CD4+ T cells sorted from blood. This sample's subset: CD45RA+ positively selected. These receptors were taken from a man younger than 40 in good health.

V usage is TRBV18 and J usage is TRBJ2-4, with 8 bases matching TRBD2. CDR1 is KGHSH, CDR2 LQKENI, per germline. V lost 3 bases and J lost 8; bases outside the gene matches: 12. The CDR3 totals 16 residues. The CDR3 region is CASSPRTSSTRDIQYF. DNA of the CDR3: TGTGCCAGCTCACCTCGGACTAGCTCGACGAGGGACATTCAGTACTTC.

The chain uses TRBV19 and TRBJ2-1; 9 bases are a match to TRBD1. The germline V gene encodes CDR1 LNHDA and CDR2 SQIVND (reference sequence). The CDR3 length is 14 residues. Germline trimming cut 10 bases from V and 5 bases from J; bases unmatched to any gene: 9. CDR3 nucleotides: TGTGCCATCTCGGGACAGGGTGGAGACAATGAGCAGTTCTTC. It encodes CAISGQGGDNEQFF.

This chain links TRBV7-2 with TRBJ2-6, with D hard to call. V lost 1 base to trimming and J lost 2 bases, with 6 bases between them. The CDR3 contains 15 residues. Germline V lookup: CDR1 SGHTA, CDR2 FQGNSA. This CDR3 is CASSLGLAGANVLTF. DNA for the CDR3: TGTGCCAGCAGCTTAGGACTTGCTGGGGCCAACGTCCTGACTTTC.

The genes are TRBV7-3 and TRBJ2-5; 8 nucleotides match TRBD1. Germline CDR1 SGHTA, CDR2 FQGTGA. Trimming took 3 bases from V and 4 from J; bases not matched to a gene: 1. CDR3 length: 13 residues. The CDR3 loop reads CASSFGTGETQYF. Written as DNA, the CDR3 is TGTGCCAGCAGCTTCGGGACAGGAGAGACCCAGTACTTC.

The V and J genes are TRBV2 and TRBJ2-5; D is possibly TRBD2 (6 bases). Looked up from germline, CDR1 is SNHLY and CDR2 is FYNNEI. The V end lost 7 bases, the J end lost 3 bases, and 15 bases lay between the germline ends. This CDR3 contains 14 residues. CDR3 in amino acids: CASKILQREETQYF. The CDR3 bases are TGTGCCAGCAAGATATTACAGCGGGAAGAGACCCAGTACTTC.

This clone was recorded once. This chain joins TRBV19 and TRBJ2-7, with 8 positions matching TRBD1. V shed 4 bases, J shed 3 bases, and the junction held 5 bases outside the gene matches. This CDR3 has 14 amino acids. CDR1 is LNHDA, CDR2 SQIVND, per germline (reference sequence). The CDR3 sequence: CASSTTGGFYEQYF. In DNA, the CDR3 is TGTGCCAGTAGTACTACAGGGGGGTTCTACGAGCAGTACTTC. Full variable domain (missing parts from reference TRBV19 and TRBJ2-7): DGGITQSPKYLFRKEGQNVTLSCEQNLNHDAMYWYRQDPGQGLRLIYYSQIVNDFQKGDIAEGYSVSREKKESFPLTVTSAQKNPTAFYLCASSTTGGFYEQYFGPGTRLTVT.

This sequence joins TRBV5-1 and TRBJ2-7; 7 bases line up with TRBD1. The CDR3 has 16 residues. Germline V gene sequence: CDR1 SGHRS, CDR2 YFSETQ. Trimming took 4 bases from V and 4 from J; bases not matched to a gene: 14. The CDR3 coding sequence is TGCGCCAGCAGCCCGACCCCACAGGGGATAAGTTACGAGCAGTACTTC. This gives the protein CASSPTPQGISYEQYF.

The CDR3: CASSVEGALNTEAFF. The CDR3 DNA reads TGTGCCAGCAGTGTAGAGGGGGCGTTGAACACTGAAGCTTTCTTT. The V gene is TRBV6-1, the J gene TRBJ1-1, with 7 nucleotides matching TRBD1. V shed 4 bases and J 0 bases; nucleotides not matched to a gene: 5. Germline values: CDR1 MNHNS, CDR2 SASEGT. This CDR3 has 15 amino acids.

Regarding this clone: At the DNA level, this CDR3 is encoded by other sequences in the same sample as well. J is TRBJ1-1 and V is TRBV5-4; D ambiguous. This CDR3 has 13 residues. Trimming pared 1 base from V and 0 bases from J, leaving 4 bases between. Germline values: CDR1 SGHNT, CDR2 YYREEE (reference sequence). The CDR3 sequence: CASSLQMNTEAFF. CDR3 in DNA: TGTGCCAGCAGCTTGCAGATGAACACTGAAGCTTTCTTT.

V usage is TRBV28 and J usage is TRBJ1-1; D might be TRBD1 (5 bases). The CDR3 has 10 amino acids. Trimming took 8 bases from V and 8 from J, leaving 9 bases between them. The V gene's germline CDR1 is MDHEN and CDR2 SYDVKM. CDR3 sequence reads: CASLGLEAFF. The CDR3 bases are TGTGCCAGCTTGGGACTGGAAGCTTTCTTT.

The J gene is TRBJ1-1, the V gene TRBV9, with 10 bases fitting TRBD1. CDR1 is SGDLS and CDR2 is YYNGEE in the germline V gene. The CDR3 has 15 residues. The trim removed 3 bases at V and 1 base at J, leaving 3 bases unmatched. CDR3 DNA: TGTGCCAGCAGCGAGGGGACAGGGGAGAACACTGAAGCTTTCTTT. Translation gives CASSEGTGENTEAFF.

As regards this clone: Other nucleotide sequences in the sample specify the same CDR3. The CDR3, as DNA: TGTGCCAGCAGCGTAGGGGGCGGAAATCAGCCCCAGCATTTT. Amino acids: CASSVGGGNQPQHF. The chain joins TRBV9 to TRBJ1-5; tentatively, D is TRBD1 (5 bases). The CDR3 runs 14 residues. The V gene lost 0 bases and the J gene lost 4 bases, with 8 bases spanning the gap. The germline V gene encodes CDR1 SGDLS and CDR2 YYNGEE.

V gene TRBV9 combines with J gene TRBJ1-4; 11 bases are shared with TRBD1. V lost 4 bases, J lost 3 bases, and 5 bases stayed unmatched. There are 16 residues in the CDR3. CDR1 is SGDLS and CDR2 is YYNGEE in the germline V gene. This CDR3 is CASSPGQGASNEKLFF. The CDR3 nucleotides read TGTGCCAGCAGCCCCGGACAGGGGGCTTCTAATGAAAAACTGTTTTTT.

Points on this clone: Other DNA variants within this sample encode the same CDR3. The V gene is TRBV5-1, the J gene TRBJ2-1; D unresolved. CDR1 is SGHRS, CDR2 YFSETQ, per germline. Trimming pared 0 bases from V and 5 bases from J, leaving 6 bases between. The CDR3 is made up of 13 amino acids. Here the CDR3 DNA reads TGCGCCAGCAGCTTGGTGGGTAACAATGAGCAGTTCTTC. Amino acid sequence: CASSLVGNNEQFF.

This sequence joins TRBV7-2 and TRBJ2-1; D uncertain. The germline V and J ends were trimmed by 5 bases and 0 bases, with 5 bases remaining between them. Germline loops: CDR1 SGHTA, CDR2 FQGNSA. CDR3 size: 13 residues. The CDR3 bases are TGTGCCAGCAGCCCCCCCTCCTACAATGAGCAGTTCTTC. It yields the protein CASSPPSYNEQFF. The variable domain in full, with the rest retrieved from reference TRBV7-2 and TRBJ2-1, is GAGVSQSPSNKVTEKGKDVELRCDPISGHTALYWYRQSLGQGLEFLIYFQGNSAPDKSGLPSDRFSAERTGGSVSTLTIQRTQQEDSAVYLCASSPPSYNEQFFGPGTRLTVL.